This entry lists 19 T cell receptor beta chains sequenced from one sample in a study of T-cell reconstitution after alpha-beta-depleted transplantation in children. Preparation of the TCRbeta library used unique molecular identifiers. MiXCR was run by TCRdb on the PCR reads, yielding one entry per CDR3 protein. This table has approximately 510,000 distinct CDR3 sequences, around 20% appearing once. The source material was PBMCs from the stem cell graft donor, sampled from the stem cell graft. These TCRs come from a human donor who donated a stem cell graft to a child with acute lymphoblastic leukemia.

A few counts support this clonotype. The chain uses TRBV12-3 or TRBV12-4 and TRBJ2-3; TRBD2 matches at 8 bases. The junction had 3 bases not matched to a gene; V was cut back by 2 bases and J by 5 bases. The CDR3 sequence is 14 residues long. The CDR3 DNA reads as TGTGCCAGCAGTTTAACGGGGGGGGAAGATACGCAGTATTTT. This codes for CASSLTGGEDTQYF.

The chain recombines TRBV5-2 with TRBJ1-1. TRBV5-2 represents a pseudogene. The CDR3 sequence is 13 residues long. The chain's CDR3 is CASHSPRRAEAFF. The CDR3 nucleotides read TGTGCCAGCCACAGTCCCCGGAGAGCTGAAGCTTTCTTT.

This clonotype was recorded at least ten times. The V gene is TRBV9, the J gene TRBJ2-3; 7 nucleotides line up with TRBD2. The length of the CDR3 is 17 residues. Germline assignment: CDR1 SGDLS and CDR2 YYNGEE. J gave up 2 bases and V 0 bases, and 9 bases lay outside the gene matches. CDR3 protein: CASSVVGGRTFTDTQYF. As DNA, the CDR3 is TGTGCCAGCAGCGTAGTGGGAGGGAGGACCTTCACAGATACGCAGTATTTT.

This clonotype was detected only a few times. The V call is TRBV30, the J call TRBJ2-5; tentative D call: TRBD1 (6 bases). Germline CDR1 GTSNPN, CDR2 SVGIG (reference sequence). V was cut by 6 bases and J by 4 bases, with 12 bases left in between. This CDR3 region has 12 residues. The CDR3 region has the DNA TGTGCCTGTTCAAGAGGGGGAGAGACCCAGTACTTC. Translated: CACSRGGETQYF.

This rearrangement joins TRBV12-3 or TRBV12-4 to TRBJ2-5; D is perhaps TRBD2 (6 bases). CDR3 length: 15 residues. V was pared by 5 bases and J by 3 bases, with 16 bases between. The CDR3 DNA reads TGTGCCAGCAGTGGGACGCCTTGGGGGGAAGAGACCCAGTACTTC. This translates into CASSGTPWGEETQYF.

The chain carries TRBV27 and TRBJ2-1; the D is unclear. Trimming left V 4 bases short and J 8 bases short, with 15 bases between. Germline CDR1 is MNHEY and CDR2 is SMNVEV (reference sequence). CDR3 length: 14 amino acids. CDR3 region: CASSSSPRVDEQFF. The CDR3 DNA sequence: TGTGCCAGCAGTTCATCCCCCCGCGTGGATGAGCAGTTCTTC.

This clonotype was recorded only once. J is TRBJ2-1 and V is TRBV6-1; unclear D gene. This CDR3 contains 16 residues. The germline V gene has CDR1 MNHNS and CDR2 SASEGT. V lost 3 bases, J lost 4 bases, and 16 bases lay in between. The CDR3 spells CASSESSNAPYNEQFF. The CDR3 DNA is TGTGCCAGCAGTGAGAGTTCGAATGCCCCTTACAATGAGCAGTTCTTC.

The rearrangement joins TRBV12-3 or TRBV12-4 to TRBJ2-7; D might be TRBD1 (5 bases). Trimming stripped 0 bases from V and 3 bases from J, with 9 bases between. The CDR3 totals 14 residues. CDR3 nucleotide sequence: TGTGCCAGCAGTTTAGCGGACACGGGCTACGAGCAGTACTTC. It specifies CASSLADTGYEQYF.

This clonotype was counted many times. The chain joins TRBV29-1 to TRBJ1-2, with D unresolved. Trimming took 4 bases from V and 6 from J, leaving 18 bases between them. The CDR3 contains 14 residues. Germline V gives CDR1 SQVTM, CDR2 ANQGSEA. In DNA, the CDR3 is TGCAGCGTTGCGGGCGGTGGGGTGAGGGATGGCTACACCTTC. It encodes CSVAGGGVRDGYTF.

V is TRBV5-1 and J is TRBJ1-1, with 9 bases aligning to TRBD1. Germline CDR1 and CDR2: SGHRS and YFSETQ. The CDR3 extends over 16 amino acids. With 1 base clipped from V and 3 bases from J, the junction kept 7 bases outside the gene matches. The CDR3 loop is CASSLRYRGQHTEAFF. The CDR3 DNA reads as TGCGCCAGCAGCTTGAGATACAGGGGGCAGCACACTGAAGCTTTCTTT.

This clonotype was recorded a few times. The V call is TRBV21-1, the J call TRBJ2-7; the DNA was not compared with TRBD1, the D call given in the table. TRBV21-1 is listed as a pseudogene. The CDR3 runs 14 residues. This CDR3 is CASSIGQGAHEQYF. As DNA, the CDR3 is TGTGCCAGCAGCATCGGTCAGGGGGCCCACGAGCAGTACTTC.

The chain has TRBV5-1 and TRBJ1-1, with TRBD1 as a possible D gene (6 bases). The CDR3 has 18 amino acids. The germline V and J ends were trimmed by 1 base and 0 bases, with 19 bases remaining between them. In germline, CDR1 is SGHRS, CDR2 YFSETQ. CDR3 sequence reads: CASSLTLMTGLMNTEAFF. CDR3 DNA sequence: TGCGCCAGCAGCTTGACCCTTATGACAGGCCTCATGAACACTGAAGCTTTCTTT.

This clonotype was detected a few times. This sequence joins TRBV15 and TRBJ1-5; unclear D gene. Trimming removed 0 bases from V and 0 bases from J, with 6 bases in between. There are 15 residues in the CDR3. Germline-derived CDR1 and CDR2 are LNHNV and YYDKDF (reference sequence). The CDR3 here is CATSRDLHSNQPQHF. In DNA, the CDR3 is TGTGCCACCAGCAGAGATCTGCATAGCAATCAGCCCCAGCATTTT.

This chain connects TRBV5-1 to TRBJ1-1; 9 nucleotides line up with TRBD1. The ends lost 5 bases at V and 5 bases at J; junction bases unmatched: 10. The CDR3 extends over 15 amino acids. The V gene's germline CDR1 is SGHRS and CDR2 YFSETQ. The CDR3 DNA reads as TGCGCCAGCAGGAATAATCACAGGGGGCGGACTGAAGCTTTCTTT. This translates into CASRNNHRGRTEAFF.

The V call is TRBV5-6, the J call TRBJ2-1; 13 bases are shared with TRBD2. The CDR3 extends over 15 amino acids. The V gene's germline CDR1 is SGHDT and CDR2 YYEEEE. Losses at the gene ends were 3 bases for V and 13 bases for J; bases not matched to a gene: 10. The CDR3 loop is CASSWGTSGIGDQFF. In nucleotides, the CDR3 is TGTGCCAGCAGCTGGGGGACTAGCGGGATAGGTGACCAGTTCTTC.

This clonotype was counted at least ten times. The gene calls are TRBV6-5 and TRBJ2-1; TRBD1 is a possible D gene (8 bases). The CDR3 is 16 amino acids. Trimming removed 2 bases at V and 7 bases at J, with 18 bases between. CDR1 and CDR2 (germline): MNHEY, SVGAGI. Written as DNA, the CDR3 is TGTGCCAGCAGTTACGGGACAGGTTCGGGAGGAAATGAGCAGTTCTTC. Its protein product is CASSYGTGSGGNEQFF.

This clonotype was found a few times. The V and J genes are TRBV7-8 and TRBJ1-2, with unresolved D. CDR3 length: 14 amino acids. Trimming stripped 1 base from V and 5 bases from J, with 11 bases between. From germline, CDR1 is SGHVS and CDR2 FQNEAQ. CDR3 coding DNA: TGTGCCAGCAGCTTAGGGTCGGCGGCGTATGGCTACACCTTC. The encoded protein is CASSLGSAAYGYTF.

This clonotype was seen once. The junction and the germline gene differ at one end; a read error may be behind it. CDR3 protein: CASNLDQLGVAGGRNEQFF. DNA for the CDR3: TGTGCCAGCAACTTAGATCAATTGGGGGTAGCGGGAGGGCGGAATGAGCAGTTCTTC. V usage is TRBV11-2 and J usage is TRBJ2-1, with TRBD2 identical over 11 bases. Germline-derived CDR1 and CDR2 are SGHAT and FQNNGV. The CDR3 has 19 residues.

V is TRBV12-3 or TRBV12-4 and J is TRBJ2-7; TRBD1 aligns across 9 bases. CDR3 size: 12 residues. V lost 3 bases and J lost 7; bases outside the gene matches: 1. The CDR3 DNA follows: TGTGCCAGCAGTTTCGGGACAGGGGAGCAGTACTTC. It yields the protein CASSFGTGEQYF.